These T cell receptor beta chains were read from a single sample in a study of T cell responses to AZD1222 COVID-19 vaccine. Using immunoSEQ multiplex PCR, the repertoire was profiled, and TCRdb retains in-frame clones only, with some absent. The sample carries roughly 150,000 clones, under 95% recorded once. Material: peripheral blood, obtained 28 days after the second AZD1222 dose. These receptors all come from an adult who received the AZD1222 COVID-19 vaccine. Each CDR3 is given with its conserved first and last residue. The D gene is left open where the match is weak. A clone size is listed for some rows: how often the clone was seen (once, few, many), or a class if it is expanded.

TRBD1 | TRBJ1-4 | NA | TRBV2 | TGTGCCAGCAGTGTGGGGACAGGAGACTCTGCAACTAATGAAAAACTGTTTTTT | CASSVGTGDSATNEKLFF
NA | TRBJ1-3 | NA | TRBV9 | TGTGCCAGCAGCGTAGCTGGGGCCTCTGGAAACACCATATATTTT | CASSVAGASGNTIYF
NA | TRBJ2-3 | NA | TRBV5-1 | TGCGCCAGCAATAGTGTAGGCACAGATACGCAGTATTTT | CASNSVGTDTQYF
NA | TRBJ1-2 | NA | TRBV3-1/TRBV3-2 | TGTGCCAGCAGCCAAGAGGCAGGGCTCTCTGGCTACACCTTC | CASSQEAGLSGYTF
NA | TRBJ1-2 | NA | TRBV27 | TGTGCCATTACCGATGGGAGGTACTATGGCTACACCTTC | CAITDGRYYGYTF
TRBD2 | TRBJ2-5 | NA | TRBV13 | TGTGCCAGCAGCTCGGGGGGTGGGGAGACCCAGTACTTC | CASSSGGGETQYF
NA | TRBJ2-7 | few | TRBV10-3 | TGTGCCATCAGTCCGGGACCTCCCTACGAGCAGTACTTC | CAISPGPPYEQYF
TRBD1 | TRBJ1-2 | NA | TRBV6-5 | TGTGCCAGCAGGCCGGGACAGGCCCACTATGGCTACACCTTC | CASRPGQAHYGYTF
TRBD1 | TRBJ2-3 | once | TRBV5-1 | TGCGCCAGCAGCTGGGACAGGCTGGTGGATACGCAGTATTTT | CASSWDRLVDTQYF
NA | TRBJ2-5 | NA | TRBV20-1 | TGCAGTGCTCGAGTGAGGGAGACCCAGTACTTC | CSARVRETQYF
TRBD1 | TRBJ1-6 | NA | TRBV13 | TGTGCCAGCAGCTTAGGCCCGGGGGGACAGGGGGGACCCCTCCACTTT | CASSLGPGGQGGPLHF
NA | TRBJ2-7 | NA | TRBV7-2 | TGTGCCAGCAGCTTAGAGGTCATTTGGTACGAGCAGTACTTC | CASSLEVIWYEQYF
NA | TRBJ1-2 | NA | TRBV3-1/TRBV3-2 | TGTGCCAGCAGCCAAGGTCGGACAGCGTGGGGCTACACCTTC | CASSQGRTAWGYTF
NA | TRBJ2-5 | NA | TRBV27 | TGTGCCAGCAGTTCTGGGTACGGGGAGACCCAGTACTTC | CASSSGYGETQYF
NA | TRBJ1-3 | NA | TRBV5-1 | TGCGCCAGCTCCCTGGATGGGGTAAACCAGGGAAACACCATATATTTT | CASSLDGVNQGNTIYF
TRBD2 | TRBJ2-1 | NA | TRBV6-5 | TGTGCCGTTCACGGAGGCGGGGGAAGACACAATGAGCAGTTCTTC | CAVHGGGGRHNEQFF
NA | TRBJ1-1 | NA | TRBV27 | TGTGCCAGCAGTACCCTTTTGGGAACTGAAGCTTTCTTT | CASSTLLGTEAFF
TRBD1 | TRBJ1-1 | NA | TRBV5-1 | TGCGCCAGCAGCGCCTCAGGGGGCATGAACACTGAAGCTTTCTTT | CASSASGGMNTEAFF
NA | TRBJ1-2 | NA | TRBV2 | TGTGCCAGCAGGGCGGACAGCTACTATGGCTACACCTTC | CASRADSYYGYTF
NA | TRBJ2-1 | NA | TRBV18 | TGTGCCAGCTCACCGTCCTTGAGCTCCTACAATGAGCAGTTCTTC | CASSPSLSSYNEQFF
TRBD1 | TRBJ1-2 | NA | TRBV6-6 | TGTGCCAGCAGTCACAGACAGAGGATGGGCAGGGGGGATGGCTACACCTTC | CASSHRQRMGRGDGYTF
NA | TRBJ1-2 | NA | TRBV27 | TGTGCCGCCGAACGGCGGTACTATGGCTACACCTTC | CAAERRYYGYTF
NA | TRBJ1-2 | NA | TRBV6-2/TRBV6-3 | TGTGCCAGCAGCCTTGCCGGGACCCAGGGAGATGGCTACACCTTC | CASSLAGTQGDGYTF
TRBD1 | TRBJ1-1 | NA | TRBV19 | TGTGCCAGTAGTCGAGGACAGGCGAACACTGAAGCTTTCTTT | CASSRGQANTEAFF
NA | TRBJ1-4 | NA | TRBV20-1 | TGCAGTGCTAGTCCAGGGGCCGATGAAAAACTGTTTTTT | CSASPGADEKLFF
TRBD1 | TRBJ1-1 | NA | TRBV6-5 | TGTGCCAGCAGTTACGCCGGGACAGTGAACACTGAAGCTTTCTTT | CASSYAGTVNTEAFF